What follows are 3 T cell receptor beta chains derived from one specimen sequenced in a study of blood T cell repertoires in COVID-19. Clones were sequenced by immunoSEQ multiplex PCR, and TCRdb holds only the in-frame ones, with some missing. Among 42,000 or so clones listed, roughly three quarters were seen once. What was sequenced was peripheral blood. The receptors here all came from a man older than 75 with acute or convalescent COVID-19.

This rearrangement joins TRBV6-6 to TRBJ1-5; D perhaps matches TRBD1 (6 bases). The CDR3 is 16 amino acids. Germline assignment: CDR1 MNHNY and CDR2 SVGAGI (reference sequence). The germline V and J ends were trimmed by 7 bases and 0 bases, with 16 bases remaining between them. This CDR3 reads CASNRAGEYSNQPQHF. The CDR3 coding sequence is TGTGCCAGCAACAGGGCCGGGGAGTATAGCAATCAGCCCCAGCATTTT.

With regard to this clone: The sample carries other DNA sequences with the same CDR3. The chain couples TRBV18 to TRBJ1-5, with no clear D. The CDR3 length is 13 residues. Between the trimmed V and J ends, which lost 6 bases and 1 base, there was a span of 7 bases. CDR1 is KGHSH and CDR2 is LQKENI in the germline V gene. CDR3 nucleotides: TGTGCCAGCTCCCCGGGAAGCAATCAGCCCCAGCATTTT. Translated: CASSPGSNQPQHF.

V and J are TRBV5-1 and TRBJ1-5; D possibly corresponds to TRBD1 (6 bases). The CDR3 sequence is 15 residues long. V lost 2 bases, J lost 7 bases, and 16 bases lay in between. The V gene's germline CDR1 is SGHRS and CDR2 YFSETQ. The CDR3 loop reads CASSFEGGMNQPQHF. Here the CDR3 DNA reads TGCGCCAGCAGCTTCGAGGGGGGGATGAACCAGCCCCAGCATTTT.